This T cell receptor beta chain was found in a study of patients and donors after allogeneic stem cell transplantation. Via MiXCR, TCRdb re-called the RT-PCR reads, giving one row per CDR3 protein. Altogether roughly 30,000 distinct CDR3 sequences are present, over 6.5% being singletons, with the ten largest covering about 35%. CDR3 length: 16 amino acids. Trimming stripped 7 bases from V and 2 bases from J, with 18 bases between. Germline CDR1 MDHEN, CDR2 SYDVKM. As to this clonotype: Being one base from a much bigger clone, this may be a read error.

Material for sequencing was blood, either unsorted or a sorted T cell fraction (not recorded which). This sequence was found in a human donor who was either an allogeneic HSCT recipient or a stem cell or donor lymphocyte infusion donor (not recorded which). It is not recorded whose cells these are; they may come from a transplant donor. The J gene is TRBJ2-1, the V gene TRBV28; the D gene is possibly TRBD2 (6 bases). The CDR3 coding sequence is TGTGCCAGCACCGAATCGGGGGAGAAAGCCTACAATGAGCAGTTCTTC. It encodes CASTESGEKAYNEQFF.